By frequency in the sample, the clone carrying this T cell receptor (beta chain) is medium-sized. Its specificity is unknown. These data originate in a study of metastatic and nonmetastatic thyroid tumors. Study background: Comparison of repertoires was carried out across blood and tumor or nodule tissue from malignant and benign thyroid patients.

Methods used by the authors: The distant-metastasis classifier for papillary thyroid cancer was built from CDR3 differences across clinicopathological groups. TCRdb reprocessed the PCR reads using MiXCR. The V and J calls, along with clone size, are taken from TCRdb and not from the paper's own processing. The data show about 6,400 clones, with more than 25% seen just once and under 25% held by the top ten. Every patient was untreated before thyroid surgery. The CDR3 spans 12 residues. V shed 5 bases and J 5 bases; nucleotides not matched to a gene: 1. Study conclusions and caveats: As reported, TCR beta diversity in blood and tumor was significantly higher in malignant thyroid tumors than in benign nodules.

The rearrangement links TRBV12-3 or TRBV12-4 to TRBJ2-5; 8 bases match TRBD1. Sequencing was performed on tumor tissue. The receptor was derived from a female donor with papillary thyroid cancer or a benign thyroid nodule (not recorded which). Some clones in this sample may be carry-over from other donors' samples. CDR3 region: CASSDRGETQYF. CDR3 nucleotide sequence: TGTGCCAGCAGTGACAGGGGTGAGACCCAGTACTTC.